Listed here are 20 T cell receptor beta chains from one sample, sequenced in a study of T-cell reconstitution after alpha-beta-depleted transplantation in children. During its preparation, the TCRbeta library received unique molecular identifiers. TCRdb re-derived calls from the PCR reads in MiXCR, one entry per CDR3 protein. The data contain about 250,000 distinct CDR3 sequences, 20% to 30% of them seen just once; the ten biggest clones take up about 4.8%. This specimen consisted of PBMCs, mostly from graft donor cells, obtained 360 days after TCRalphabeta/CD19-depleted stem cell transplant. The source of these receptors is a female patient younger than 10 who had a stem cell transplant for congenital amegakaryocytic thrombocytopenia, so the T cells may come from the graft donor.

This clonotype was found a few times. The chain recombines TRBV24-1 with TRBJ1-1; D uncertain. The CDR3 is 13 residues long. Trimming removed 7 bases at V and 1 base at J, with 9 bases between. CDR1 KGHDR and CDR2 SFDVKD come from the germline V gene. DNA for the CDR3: TGTGCCACCAGGACTCTGGGGAACACTGAAGCTTTCTTT. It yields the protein CATRTLGNTEAFF.

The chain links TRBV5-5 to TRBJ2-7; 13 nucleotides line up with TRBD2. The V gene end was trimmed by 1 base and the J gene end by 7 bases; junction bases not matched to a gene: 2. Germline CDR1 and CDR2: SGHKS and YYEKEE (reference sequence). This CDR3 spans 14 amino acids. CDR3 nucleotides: TGTGCCAGCAGCTTGCCGGGACTAGCGGGGGAGCAGTACTTC. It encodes CASSLPGLAGEQYF. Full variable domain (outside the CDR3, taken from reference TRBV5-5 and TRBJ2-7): DAGVTQSPTHLIKTRGQQVTLRCSPISGHKSVSWYQQVLGQGPQFIFQYYEKEERGRGNFPDRFSARQFPNYSSELNVNALLLGDSALYLCASSLPGLAGEQYFGPGTRLTVT.

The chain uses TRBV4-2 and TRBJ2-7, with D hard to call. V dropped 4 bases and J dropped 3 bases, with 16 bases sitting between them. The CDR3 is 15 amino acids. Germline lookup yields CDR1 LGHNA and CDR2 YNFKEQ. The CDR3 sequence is CASSREQRTDYEQYF. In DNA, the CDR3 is TGTGCCAGCAGCCGCGAACAACGAACGGACTACGAGCAGTACTTC.

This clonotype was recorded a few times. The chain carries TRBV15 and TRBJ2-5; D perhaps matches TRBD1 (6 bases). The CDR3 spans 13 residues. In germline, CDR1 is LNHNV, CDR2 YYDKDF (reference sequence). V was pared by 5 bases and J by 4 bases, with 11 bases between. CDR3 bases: TGTGCCACCAGCCCCGAGGACAGAGAGACCCAGTACTTC. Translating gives CATSPEDRETQYF.

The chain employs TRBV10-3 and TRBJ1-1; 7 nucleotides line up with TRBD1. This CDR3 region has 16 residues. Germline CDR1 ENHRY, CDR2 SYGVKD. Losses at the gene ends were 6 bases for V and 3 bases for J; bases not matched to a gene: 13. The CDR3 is CAIRVRQGSGHTEAFF. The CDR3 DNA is TGTGCCATCAGGGTTAGACAGGGTTCTGGTCACACTGAAGCTTTCTTT.

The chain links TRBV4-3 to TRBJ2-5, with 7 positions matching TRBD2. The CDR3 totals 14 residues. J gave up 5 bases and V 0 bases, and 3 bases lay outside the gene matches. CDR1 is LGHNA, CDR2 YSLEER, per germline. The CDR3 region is CASSQDAGVETQYF. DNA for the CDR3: TGCGCCAGCAGCCAAGATGCGGGGGTGGAGACCCAGTACTTC.

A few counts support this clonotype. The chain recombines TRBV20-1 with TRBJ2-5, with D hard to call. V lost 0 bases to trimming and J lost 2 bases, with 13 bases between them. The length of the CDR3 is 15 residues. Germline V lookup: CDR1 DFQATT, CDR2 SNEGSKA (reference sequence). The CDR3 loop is CSARDLGRLQETQYF. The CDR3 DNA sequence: TGCAGTGCTAGAGATCTCGGGCGGTTACAAGAGACCCAGTACTTC.

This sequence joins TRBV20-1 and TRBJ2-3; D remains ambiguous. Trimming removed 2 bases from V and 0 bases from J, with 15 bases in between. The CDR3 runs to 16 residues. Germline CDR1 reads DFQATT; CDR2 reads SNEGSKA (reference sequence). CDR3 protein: CSARRWLSTSTDTQYF. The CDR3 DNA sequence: TGCAGTGCTAGAAGGTGGCTTTCTACTAGCACAGATACGCAGTATTTT.

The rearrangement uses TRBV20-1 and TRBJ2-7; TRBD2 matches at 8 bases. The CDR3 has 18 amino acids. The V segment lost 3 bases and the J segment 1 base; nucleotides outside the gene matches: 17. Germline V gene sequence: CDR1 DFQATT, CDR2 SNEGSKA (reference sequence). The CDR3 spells CSASESLTTSVLSYEQYF. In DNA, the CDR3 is TGCAGTGCTAGCGAATCCCTCACGACTAGCGTATTATCCTACGAGCAGTACTTC.

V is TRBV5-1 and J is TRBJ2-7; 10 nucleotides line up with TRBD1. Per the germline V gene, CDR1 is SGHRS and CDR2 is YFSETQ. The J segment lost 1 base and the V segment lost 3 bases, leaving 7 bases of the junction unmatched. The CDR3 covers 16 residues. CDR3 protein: CASSWDPGQGSYEQYF. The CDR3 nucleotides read TGCGCCAGCAGCTGGGATCCGGGACAGGGGTCCTACGAGCAGTACTTC.

CDR3 amino acids: CAISVQGPNYGYTF. For the CDR3, the DNA is TGTGCCATCAGTGTACAGGGTCCTAACTATGGCTACACCTTC. The chain employs TRBV10-3 and TRBJ1-2; tentatively, D is TRBD1 (6 bases). CDR3 length equals 14 residues. V lost 4 bases and J lost 0, with 9 bases in between. Germline V gene data show CDR1 as ENHRY and CDR2 as SYGVKD.

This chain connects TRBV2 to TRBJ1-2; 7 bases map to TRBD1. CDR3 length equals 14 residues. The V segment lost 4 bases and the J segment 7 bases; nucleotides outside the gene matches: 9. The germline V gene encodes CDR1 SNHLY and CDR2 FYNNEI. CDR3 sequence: CASSGDSRSLGYTF. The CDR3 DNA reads TGTGCCAGCAGTGGGGACAGCAGGAGTCTTGGCTACACCTTC.

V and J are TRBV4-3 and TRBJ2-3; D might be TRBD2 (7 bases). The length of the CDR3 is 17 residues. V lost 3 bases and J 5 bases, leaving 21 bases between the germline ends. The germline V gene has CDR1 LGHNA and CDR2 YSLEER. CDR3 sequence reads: CASSQTPTRAGQDTQYF. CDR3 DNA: TGCGCCAGCAGCCAGACCCCTACCAGAGCGGGACAAGATACGCAGTATTTT.

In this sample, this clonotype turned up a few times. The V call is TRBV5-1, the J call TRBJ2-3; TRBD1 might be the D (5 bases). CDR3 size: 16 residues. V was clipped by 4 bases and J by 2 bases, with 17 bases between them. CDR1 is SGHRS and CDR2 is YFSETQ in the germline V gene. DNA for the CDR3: TGCGCCAGCAGCCCCGGGTGGGGCAGGGACACAGATACGCAGTATTTT. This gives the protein CASSPGWGRDTDTQYF.

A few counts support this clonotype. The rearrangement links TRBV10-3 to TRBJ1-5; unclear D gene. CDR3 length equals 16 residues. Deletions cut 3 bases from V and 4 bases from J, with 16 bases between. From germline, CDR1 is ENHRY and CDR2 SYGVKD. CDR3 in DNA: TGTGCCATCAGTGAATTTGGGTTAGAGTTGAATCAGCCCCAGCATTTT. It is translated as CAISEFGLELNQPQHF.

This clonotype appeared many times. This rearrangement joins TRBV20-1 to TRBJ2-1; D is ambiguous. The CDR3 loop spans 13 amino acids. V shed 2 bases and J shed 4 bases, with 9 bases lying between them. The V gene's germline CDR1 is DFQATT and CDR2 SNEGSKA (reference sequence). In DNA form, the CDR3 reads TGCAGTGCTAGATTGCCCGTTTACAATGAGCAGTTCTTC. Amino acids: CSARLPVYNEQFF.

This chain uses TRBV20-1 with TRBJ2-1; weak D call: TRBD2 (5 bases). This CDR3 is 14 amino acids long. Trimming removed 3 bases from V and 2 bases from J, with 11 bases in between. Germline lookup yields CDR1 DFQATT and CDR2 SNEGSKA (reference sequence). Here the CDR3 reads CSARDGVPYNEQFF. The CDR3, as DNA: TGCAGTGCTAGGGACGGGGTCCCCTACAATGAGCAGTTCTTC.

The CDR3 loop reads CASSFFGGGETQYF. CDR3 sequence (DNA): TGTGCCAGCAGCTTTTTCGGGGGCGGAGAGACCCAGTACTTC. The V and J genes are TRBV7-2 and TRBJ2-5; D tentatively fits TRBD1 or TRBD2 (6 bases each). V lost 3 bases to trimming and J lost 4 bases, with 12 bases between them. The CDR3 contains 14 residues. Per germline, CDR1 SGHTA and CDR2 FQGNSA.

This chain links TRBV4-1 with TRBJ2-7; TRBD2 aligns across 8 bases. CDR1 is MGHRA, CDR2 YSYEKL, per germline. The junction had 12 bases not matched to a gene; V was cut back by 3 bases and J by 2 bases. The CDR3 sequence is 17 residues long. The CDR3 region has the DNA TGCGCCAGCAGCCATCGACGGGTTAGCGGGGTTACCTACGAGCAGTACTTC. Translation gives CASSHRRVSGVTYEQYF.

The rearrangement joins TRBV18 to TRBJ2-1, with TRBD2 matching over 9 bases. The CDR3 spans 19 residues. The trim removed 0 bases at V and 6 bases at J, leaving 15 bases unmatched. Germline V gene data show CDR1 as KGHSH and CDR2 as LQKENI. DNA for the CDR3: TGTGCCAGCTCACCACCGGGACTAGCATTACTAAGGCCCTGCAATGAGCAGTTCTTC. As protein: CASSPPGLALLRPCNEQFF. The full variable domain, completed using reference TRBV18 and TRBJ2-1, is NAGVMQNPRHLVRRRGQEARLRCSPMKGHSHVYWYRQLPEEGLKFMVYLQKENIIDESGMPKERFSAEFPKEGPSILRIQQVVRGDSAAYFCASSPPGLALLRPCNEQFFGPGTRLTVL.